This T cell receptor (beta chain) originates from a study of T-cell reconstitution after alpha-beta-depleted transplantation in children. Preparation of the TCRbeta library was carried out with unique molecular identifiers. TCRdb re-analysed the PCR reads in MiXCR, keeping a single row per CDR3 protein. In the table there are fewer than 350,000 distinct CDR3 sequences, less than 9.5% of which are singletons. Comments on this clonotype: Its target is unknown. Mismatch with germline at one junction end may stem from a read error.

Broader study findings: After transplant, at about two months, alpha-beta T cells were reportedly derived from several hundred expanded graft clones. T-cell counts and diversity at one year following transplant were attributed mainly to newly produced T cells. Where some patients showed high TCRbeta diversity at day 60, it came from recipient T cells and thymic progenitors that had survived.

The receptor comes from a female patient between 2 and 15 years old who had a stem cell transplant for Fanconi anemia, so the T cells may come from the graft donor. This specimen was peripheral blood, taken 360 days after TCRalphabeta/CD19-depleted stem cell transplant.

CDR3 nucleotides: TGTGCTAGCAGCTTGTCAGCGGGGGCAGGTTCGGAGCAGTACTTC. It is translated as CASSLSAGAGSEQYF. The chain is built from TRBV7-7 and TRBJ2-7, with 8 bases fitting TRBD2. The CDR3 runs 15 residues. Germline V gene data show CDR1 as SSHAT and CDR2 as FNYEAQ (reference sequence).